This T cell receptor (beta chain) was profiled in a study of cytomegalovirus exposure and HLA in healthy donors. Study as a whole: Approximately 170 million T cells yielded some 120 million unique TCR beta sequences in earlier analysis. Study findings and constraints: Among the most significant clusters, several appeared linked to common viral pathogens in a later analysis.

Per the germline V gene, CDR1 is MGHDK and CDR2 is SYGVNS. The CDR3 loop spans 15 amino acids. Deletions cut 7 bases from V and 6 bases from J, with 16 bases between. PCR used 60 Vbeta primers and 13 Jbeta primers. Per the authors' pipeline: Roughly 10 million shared chains were among 80 million or so unique TCR beta chains counted in a later analysis. Produced via immunoSEQ multiplex PCR; TCRdb's table is partial and in-frame only. For V, J and clone size, that table is used; D and trimming come from the DNA. The sample records about 160,000 clones, approximately 80% being singletons. Donors showed nominal health when sampled, although they likely had unrecorded immune exposures. This clone was seen only once. Antigen unknown.

The TCR originated in a man aged 25 to 40 in good health and CMV-seropositive. The V gene is TRBV25-1, the J gene TRBJ1-6, with D tentatively TRBD1 (5 bases). Sequenced sample: PBMCs. CDR3 bases: TGTGCCAGCACTCCAAGTAGGGGTTTTAATTCACCCCTCCACTTT. Protein sequence: CASTPSRGFNSPLHF. Based on the CDR3 plus reference TRBV25-1 and TRBJ1-6, the full variable domain is EADIYQTPRYLVIGTGKKITLECSQTMGHDKMYWYQQDPGMELHLIHYSYGVNSTEKGDLSSESTVSRIRTEHFPLTLESARPSHTSQYLCASTPSRGFNSPLHFGNGTRLTVT.